This T cell receptor (beta chain) was sequenced for a study of cytomegalovirus exposure and HLA in healthy donors (dated by TCRdb to about 2017). Looking at the study overall: An earlier analysis of some 500 of the donors reported roughly 270 Gb of sequence data and 117 million unique TCR beta sequences from some 180 million T cells. About 320 gigabases of sequencing data and 70 million to 100 million unique TCR sequences were included in an early release covering about 700 HLA-typed donors. Among the roughly 370 genotyped donors, more than 70% belonged to the genetic ancestry cluster associated with self-reported Caucasian donors. The study aimed to test whether cataloging public T cell receptors could reveal signatures of past pathogen exposure. Using immunosequencing, the study profiled T cell repertoires from around 680 subjects and related those repertoires to cytomegalovirus serostatus. Besides the first cohort of about 730 subjects, a separate validation cohort made up of roughly 130 different subjects was used. To predict cytomegalovirus infection status, the study combined high-throughput TCR immunosequencing, statistical association of individual TCRs with disease status, and machine learning. A later analysis re-examined previously published TCR beta repertoires from just over 650 donors and added high-resolution HLA genotyping to investigate patterns of TCR occurrence. The later analysis used no new phenotypic data to find candidate immune exposures, relying instead on TCR beta sequences and their occurrence across donors. In an earlier analysis of roughly 580 of the donors, high-throughput TCR beta sequencing was used to judge whether each TCR beta V gene segment behaved as functional or pseudogenic. Donor age, sex, ethnicity and CMV serostatus were compiled alongside the repertoire data. Genome-wide SNP genotypes for about 60% of the roughly 670 donors were used in a later genetic analysis, which treated that subset as a discovery cohort. All discovery cohort repertoires had been generated using a single sequencing platform. HLA typing covered class I and class II loci at four-digit resolution. The number of donors typed differed by locus, with about 620-630 for A, B, C, DRB1 and DQB1, 522 for DQA1, over 600 for DPA1, and 450 to 480 for DPB1. Roughly 5 DR-DQ haplotypes were handled as single units for association and clustering, since linkage in the cohort was strong. Across approximately 400 genotyped donors of the cohort, an average of about 240,000 unique TCR beta nucleotide sequences per donor were sequenced, and around 20% of those sequences were non-productive.

CDR1 and CDR2 (MGHDK, SYGVNS) derive from the germline V gene. The CDR3 covers 15 residues, taking in both the cysteine and the phenylalanine. Only the CDR3 DNA stays, 45 bases, in frame from base 1. The V end loses 3 bases and the J end loses 0 bases, and a stretch of 12 bases separates them. The method was the immunoSEQ multiplex PCR assay. For the multiplex PCR, a mixture combining 60 forward primers for TCR Vbeta segments and 13 reverse primers for TCR Jbeta segments was used. Amplification of the CDR3 region of rearranged TCR beta genes was performed with a multiplex PCR assay on genomic DNA. Amplified TCR beta libraries were sequenced as 87-base-pair reads on the Illumina HiSeq System. In the paper's pipeline: Across the 670 or so repertoires, a later analysis counted 75 million to 90 million unique TCR beta chains, approximately 12 million of which were shared by at least two donors. To remove PCR and sequencing errors, raw reads were error-corrected and collapsed into unique sequences using a nearest-neighbor algorithm that merged closely related sequences. CDR3 sequences were aligned to IMGT reference sequences to assign V, D and J gene segments. Each retained sequence needed at least a six-nucleotide match to both a V gene segment and a J gene segment. A rearrangement counted as productive if the CDR3 had no stop codons and remained in frame with V and J, and every other rearrangement counted as non-productive. CDR3 was defined according to IMGT convention as the region running from the second conserved V-encoded cysteine to the conserved J-encoded phenylalanine. In an earlier analysis of 500 to 650 of the donors, sequences lacking an unambiguous match to a single V gene segment were excluded. In an earlier analysis of about 590 of the donors, a V segment was called functional when productive rearrangements were above 56.7%, and segregating when the standard deviation between donors exceeded 5%. A statistical classification framework was built to diagnose cytomegalovirus status from the catalog of TCR beta chain sequences. V and J gene assignment, in a later analysis, came from comparing TCR nucleotide sequences with IMGT/GENE-DB human TR gene sequences. In a later analysis, CDR3 sequences and most-parsimonious VDJ recombination scenarios were assigned using the TCRdist pipeline. In a later analysis, every TCR beta chain was defined by the combination of its CDR3 amino acid sequence and its V-gene family, and reads without a unique V-gene family were dropped. In a later analysis, fewer than 650 highly shared, low-generation-probability nucleotide sequences were removed to address suspected cross-contamination and a sequencing artifact. A later analysis calculated a clonal expansion index for each public chain from normalized within-repertoire ranks of inferred template counts. In a later analysis, generation probabilities were computed with a VDJ recombination model fitted to out-of-frame rearrangements, and the resulting probabilities were checked against IGoR. Hypergeometric tests were used in a later analysis to score TCR-TCR, TCR-HLA and TCR-CMV co-occurrence, with a repertoire-size bias correction applied to the TCR pairs. In a later analysis, false discovery rates were estimated by permuting HLA or CMV assignments 20 times. In a later analysis, co-occurring TCRs were grouped using DBSCAN, and TCRdist sequence similarity was added for clustering within HLA-allele-positive subsets. Co-occurrence clustering excluded repertoires with fewer than 30,000 or more than 120,000 public chains, plus five with anomalous nucleotide sharing. TCRdb retrieved this table from immuneACCESS and kept in-frame rearrangements only. Not all clones are present; in checked studies, unresolved V genes account for under half, and no reason is known for the remainder. D and trimming were read from the DNA, whereas the V and J calls and clone size are those reported in that table. In all, the sample holds tens of thousands of clones, and about three quarters of those were seen once. The ten largest account for about an eighth of the sample.

The study at large found these results: An earlier analysis of approximately 590 of the donors showed that most TCR beta V segments appeared in productive rearrangements either about 87% or about 30% of the time, which broadly matched IMGT annotations. Most TCR sequences were seen in very few donors, while some public TCRs were found in many individuals. Linkage disequilibrium might explain the correlated functional status among segregating V segments, but an unknown experimental factor could not be excluded. Only TCR beta chains were sequenced in this cohort, and the absence of alpha or paired-chain data limited detectable features. According to a later analysis, most CMV-associated TCR beta chains appeared to be HLA-restricted, and the HLA associations seemed to be driven largely by CMV exposure. The only immune exposure information available for the cohort was CMV serostatus. Compared with the approximately 600-donor mean, donors in an Asian-associated ancestry cluster had fewer N-insertions in productive TCRs, according to a later genetic analysis. Assigning TCR associations to individual alleles was difficult when HLA alleles, especially DR and DQ, strongly co-occurred. A few of the identified cytomegalovirus-associated TCR beta chains were confirmed in vitro to be specific for cytomegalovirus antigens. In both the original and validation cohorts, the classifier was reported to diagnose cytomegalovirus status with high specificity and sensitivity. In a later analysis, HLA-associated TCR beta chains were found to be more clonally expanded and to have lower generation probabilities than equally common non-associated chains. V-gene and J-gene trimming of TCR beta chains was associated with a missense DCLRE1C variant in a later genetic analysis, and the association was replicated in an independent cohort. Some IMGT-functional V segments, including TRBV6-2 and TRBV6-3, could not be distinguished by the 87-base-pair reads and were therefore excluded. Sequencing depth was assumed to be roughly uniform across donors in the presence/absence analyses, though that assumption may not hold. A further reported finding was that TCR beta sequences accurately predicted the HLA-A and HLA-B alleles for most subjects in the first cohort. According to the authors, the approach could potentially be generalized to other disease states and immunological phenotypes. The sequencing pipeline was judged likely to have produced a cluster of highly shared sequence variants as a technical artifact. In a later analysis, the rate of TCR association differed among HLA loci, with DRB1 alleles having the most associated TCRs and HLA-C alleles having the fewest. In a later analysis, several top co-occurrence clusters were reported to appear linked to parvovirus B19, influenza, CMV and Epstein-Barr virus. A later analysis associated approximately 17,000 TCR beta sequences with specific HLA alleles at a false discovery rate of 0.05. The study listed approximately 150 TCR beta chains as associated with cytomegalovirus. Because some donors lacked HLA typing at each locus, the association tests relied only on the typed subset. The earlier analysis of almost 600 of the donors excluded approximately 17 rarely observed V segments, including chromosome 9 orphons, because counts were too low.

In total, 666 healthy bone marrow donors made up the cohort. All cohort members were sampled while nominally healthy, although unrecorded immune exposures were likely present. The donor was CMV seropositive and was included in the group of 270 or so seropositive cohort members. A peripheral blood sample was collected from each donor, and TCR beta sequencing was performed on peripheral blood mononuclear cells. Genomic DNA extraction from the blood cell samples was performed with the Qiagen DNeasy Blood Extraction Kit. About this clone: Its antigen target is currently unknown. No base quality information exists; no much larger clone differs at one position.

The receptor was derived from a woman between 35 and 50 years old in good health and CMV-seropositive. This chain is built from TRBV25-1 and TRBJ2-7; tentative D gene TRBD1, with 5 bases matching. Source material: PBMCs. CDR3 protein: CASSELTGISYEQYF. In nucleotide form, the sequence is TGTGCCAGCAGTGAGCTAACAGGCATCTCCTACGAGCAGTACTTC.